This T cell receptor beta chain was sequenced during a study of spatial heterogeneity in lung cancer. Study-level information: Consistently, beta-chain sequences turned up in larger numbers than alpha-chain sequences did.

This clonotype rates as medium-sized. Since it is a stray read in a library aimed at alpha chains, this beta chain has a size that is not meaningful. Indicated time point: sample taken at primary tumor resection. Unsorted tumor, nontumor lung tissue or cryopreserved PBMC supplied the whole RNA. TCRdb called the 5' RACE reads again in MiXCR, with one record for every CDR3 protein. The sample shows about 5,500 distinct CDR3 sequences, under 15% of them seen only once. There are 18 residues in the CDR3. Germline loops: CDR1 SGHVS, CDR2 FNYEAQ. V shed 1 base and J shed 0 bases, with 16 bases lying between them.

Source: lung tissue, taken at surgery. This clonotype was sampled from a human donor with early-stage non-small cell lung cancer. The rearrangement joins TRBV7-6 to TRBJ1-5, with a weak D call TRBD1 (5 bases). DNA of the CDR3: TGTGCCAGCAGCTTAGGGGCCCCGACAGATTATAGCAATCAGCCCCAGCATTTT. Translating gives CASSLGAPTDYSNQPQHF.